This entry lists 27 T cell receptor beta chains sequenced from one sample in a study of cytomegalovirus exposure and HLA in healthy donors. In the PCR, 60 Vbeta and 13 Jbeta primers were used. Here immunoSEQ multiplex PCR was the method, and the copy in TCRdb shows in-frame clones only, minus some. The sample lists 140,000 to 150,000 clones, 75% to 85% occurring once. The specimen sequenced was PBMCs. These receptors all come from a woman between 18 and 29 years old in good health and CMV-seropositive.

V usage is TRBV11-1 and J usage is TRBJ1-5, with 8 bases aligning to TRBD1. This CDR3 is built from 16 residues. Germline V gives CDR1 SGHAT, CDR2 FQDESV (reference sequence). V gave up 5 bases and J gave up 0 bases; unmatched junction bases: 6. The CDR3 nucleotides are TGTGCCAGCAGCCCACGGACAGGGAATAGCAATCAGCCCCAGCATTTT. Residues: CASSPRTGNSNQPQHF. Supplemented by reference TRBV11-1 and TRBJ1-5, the full variable domain reads EAEVAQSPRYKITEKSQAVAFWCDPISGHATLYWYRQILGQGPELLVQFQDESVVDDSQLPKDRFSAERLKGVDSTLKIQPAELGDSAMYLCASSPRTGNSNQPQHFGDGTRLSIL.

The V and J genes are TRBV14 and TRBJ1-1, with D possibly matching TRBD1 (5 bases). V was shortened by 10 bases and J by 5 bases, with 17 bases between the two germline ends. Germline CDR1 and CDR2: SGHDN and FVKESK. The length of the CDR3 is 13 residues. This chain's CDR3 is CAKFRAVGTEAFF. For the CDR3, the DNA is TGTGCCAAGTTCAGGGCAGTGGGTACTGAAGCTTTCTTT.

This chain connects TRBV6-6 to TRBJ2-7; possible D gene TRBD1, 8 bases. V lost 5 bases, J lost 2 bases, and 16 bases lay in between. This CDR3 has 15 residues. CDR1 is MNHNY, CDR2 SVGAGI, per germline (reference sequence). CDR3 coding DNA: TGTGCCAGCAGTACTACAGGGGGGACTACCTACGAGCAGTACTTC. This codes for CASSTTGGTTYEQYF.

The chain combines TRBV5-1 with TRBJ2-7; D is perhaps TRBD2 (5 bases). Per the germline V gene, CDR1 is SGHRS and CDR2 is YFSETQ. This CDR3 is built from 17 residues. Deletions cut 0 bases from V and 6 bases from J, with 22 bases between. CDR3 in amino acids: CASSLGLRDSTEGEQYF. The CDR3 DNA reads TGCGCCAGCAGCTTGGGTTTACGTGACTCAACCGAGGGCGAGCAGTACTTC.

The chain uses TRBV6-6 and TRBJ1-3; unclear D gene. Trimming removed 3 bases at V and 0 bases at J, with 9 bases between. CDR3 size: 15 residues. Germline assignment: CDR1 MNHNY and CDR2 SVGAGI (reference sequence). The CDR3 region is CASSYLPDSGNTIYF. In DNA form, the CDR3 reads TGTGCCAGCAGTTATCTTCCAGACTCTGGAAACACCATATATTTT.

This clone was picked up one time. V gene TRBV9 combines with J gene TRBJ2-6; a possible D gene is TRBD1 (6 bases). The CDR3 consists of 17 residues. CDR1 and CDR2 from the germline V gene are SGDLS and YYNGEE. V was pared by 4 bases and J by 0 bases, with 14 bases between. CDR3 residues: CASSHTWTASGANVLTF. The CDR3 DNA is TGTGCCAGCAGCCACACTTGGACAGCCTCTGGGGCCAACGTCCTGACTTTC. Variable domain in full (rest from reference TRBV9 and TRBJ2-6): DSGVTQTPKHLITATGQRVTLRCSPRSGDLSVYWYQQSLDQGLQFLIQYYNGEERAKGNILERFSAQQFPDLHSELNLSSLELGDSALYFCASSHTWTASGANVLTFGAGSRLTVL.

The table lists this clone with a count of one. The chain uses TRBV2 and TRBJ1-4; 9 nucleotides agree with TRBD1. The CDR3 has 14 amino acids. The germline CDR1 and CDR2 sequences are SNHLY and FYNNEI. V shed 8 bases and J 7 bases; nucleotides not matched to a gene: 8. CDR3 nucleotide sequence: TGTGCCAGCGGATTGGACAGGGGCCGTGAAAAACTGTTTTTT. As protein: CASGLDRGREKLFF.

The J gene is TRBJ2-7, the V gene TRBV7-6, with 8 bases fitting TRBD2. Germline trimming cut 6 bases from V and 2 bases from J; bases unmatched to any gene: 9. Germline loops: CDR1 SGHVS, CDR2 FNYEAQ. The CDR3 has 15 residues. The CDR3 sequence is CASSSSGGVTYEQYF. The CDR3 DNA sequence: TGTGCCAGCAGTTCAAGCGGGGGAGTAACCTACGAGCAGTACTTC.

The chain employs TRBV30 and TRBJ1-1; a weak D match, TRBD1 (6 bases). Germline CDR1 reads GTSNPN; CDR2 reads SVGIG (reference sequence). The CDR3 totals 15 residues. V lost 2 bases to trimming and J lost 0 bases, with 13 bases between them. The CDR3 nucleotides read TGTGCCTGGAGTTTGGCAGGGGTAATGAACACTGAAGCTTTCTTT. This codes for CAWSLAGVMNTEAFF.

The chain has TRBV4-1 and TRBJ1-5, with 7 bases lining up with TRBD1. The CDR3 is made up of 14 amino acids. CDR1 and CDR2 (germline): MGHRA, YSYEKL. The V gene end was trimmed by 1 base and the J gene end by 7 bases; junction bases not matched to a gene: 4. In nucleotides, the CDR3 is TGCGCCAGCAGCCAAGGGGACAGAGTGCAGCCCCAGCATTTT. This translates into CASSQGDRVQPQHF.

The CDR3 spells CASNNGRHTINYEQYF. The DNA for the CDR3 is TGCGCCAGCAATAACGGCAGGCATACGATCAATTACGAGCAGTACTTC. V usage is TRBV5-1 and J usage is TRBJ2-7; D not resolved. The CDR3 is 16 amino acids. In germline, CDR1 is SGHRS, CDR2 YFSETQ. V was shortened by 6 bases and J by 4 bases, with 23 bases between the two germline ends.

A few counts support this clone. The rearrangement joins TRBV6-4 to TRBJ1-1; the match to TRBD1 covers 8 bases. Looked up from germline, CDR1 is MRHNA and CDR2 is SNTAGT. The ends lost 2 bases at V and 5 bases at J; junction bases unmatched: 4. This CDR3 is 14 amino acids long. CDR3 coding DNA: TGTGCCAGCAGTGACACAGACAGGGGAACTGAAGCTTTCTTT. Amino acid sequence: CASSDTDRGTEAFF.

The J gene is TRBJ2-5, the V gene TRBV7-8; no firm D call. V was clipped by 3 bases and J by 2 bases, with 16 bases between them. Per germline, CDR1 SGHVS and CDR2 FQNEAQ. There are 16 residues in the CDR3. The CDR3 region is CASSFHRIPRQETQYF. The CDR3 DNA reads as TGTGCCAGCAGCTTTCACAGAATACCAAGGCAAGAGACCCAGTACTTC.

Turning to this clone: A read error may explain this, as a much larger clone is one base away. This chain connects TRBV7-7 to TRBJ1-1; D is ambiguous. CDR1 SSHAT and CDR2 FNYEAQ come from the germline V gene (reference sequence). The CDR3 loop spans 13 amino acids. The V and J ends lost 5 bases and 0 bases respectively, with 7 bases between them. The DNA of the CDR3 is TGTGCCAGCAGCCAGACATTGAACACTGAAGCTTTCTTT. This encodes CASSQTLNTEAFF.

The genes are TRBV9 and TRBJ1-1, with no clear D. CDR3 length: 13 amino acids. Between the trimmed V and J ends, which lost 3 bases and 0 bases, there was a span of 6 bases. Germline lookup yields CDR1 SGDLS and CDR2 YYNGEE. DNA of the CDR3: TGTGCCAGCAGCGACACCATGAACACTGAAGCTTTCTTT. Its translation is CASSDTMNTEAFF.

The chain combines TRBV27 with TRBJ2-1; maybe TRBD2 (6 bases). The CDR3 is made up of 14 amino acids. In germline, CDR1 is MNHEY, CDR2 SMNVEV (reference sequence). V lost 2 bases and J lost 8, with 13 bases in between. CDR3 loop: CASSLLGEADEQFF. CDR3 bases: TGTGCCAGCAGTTTACTGGGGGAGGCCGATGAGCAGTTCTTC.

This clone was observed a few times. V is TRBV9 and J is TRBJ1-6; 11 nucleotides agree with TRBD1. This CDR3 comprises 18 residues. Per the germline V gene, CDR1 is SGDLS and CDR2 is YYNGEE. The ends lost 0 bases at V and 10 bases at J; junction bases unmatched: 12. In nucleotides, the CDR3 is TGTGCCAGCAGCGTAGGCAGGGGTGGGGGACAGGGGGTGTCACCCCTCCACTTT. Protein: CASSVGRGGGQGVSPLHF.

The rearrangement uses TRBV5-1 and TRBJ1-2; 11 bases are shared with TRBD1. CDR1 SGHRS and CDR2 YFSETQ come from the germline V gene. The V segment lost 3 bases and the J segment 8 bases; nucleotides outside the gene matches: 3. CDR3 length equals 13 residues. This chain's CDR3 is CASSSDRGLGYTF. Written as DNA, the CDR3 is TGCGCCAGCAGCTCGGACAGGGGGCTAGGCTACACCTTC.

This clone came up many times. This sequence joins TRBV5-6 and TRBJ2-7; perhaps TRBD1 as D (5 bases). Germline values: CDR1 SGHDT, CDR2 YYEEEE. V dropped 0 bases and J dropped 5 bases, with 15 bases sitting between them. There are 15 residues in the CDR3. CDR3 amino acids: CASSLVWGLEHEQYF. The CDR3 bases are TGTGCCAGCAGCTTGGTGTGGGGCTTGGAGCACGAGCAGTACTTC. Based on the CDR3 plus reference TRBV5-6 and TRBJ2-7, the full variable domain is DAGVTQSPTHLIKTRGQQVTLRCSPKSGHDTVSWYQQALGQGPQFIFQYYEEEERQRGNFPDRFSGHQFPNYSSELNVNALLLGDSALYLCASSLVWGLEHEQYFGPGTRLTVT.

The chain uses TRBV28 and TRBJ1-1; tentatively, D is TRBD1 (5 bases). Trimming shortened V by 2 bases and J by 6 bases, and 16 bases separated the two germline ends. Germline V lookup: CDR1 MDHEN, CDR2 SYDVKM. There are 15 residues in the CDR3. DNA of the CDR3: TGTGCCAGCAGTTTAAGGGCAAACCTACAGGCTGAAGCTTTCTTT. Encoded protein: CASSLRANLQAEAFF.

The chain couples TRBV15 to TRBJ2-1; 8 nucleotides line up with TRBD2. Unmatched junction bases numbered 3, after V lost 5 bases and J lost 0 bases. Germline CDR1 is LNHNV and CDR2 is YYDKDF (reference sequence). The CDR3 has 15 residues. The CDR3 here is CATSRGGNSYNEQFF. The CDR3 DNA is TGTGCCACCAGCCGCGGGGGGAACTCCTACAATGAGCAGTTCTTC.

In nucleotides, the CDR3 is TGTGCCAGCAGAATCGGACAGGTTGAAGCTTTCTTT. It is translated as CASRIGQVEAFF. This sequence joins TRBV6-1 and TRBJ1-1; 7 bases fit TRBD1. The CDR3 spans 12 residues. Germline V gene lookup returns CDR1 MNHNS and CDR2 SASEGT. The V gene end was trimmed by 6 bases and the J gene end by 7 bases; junction bases not matched to a gene: 5.

V and J are TRBV7-2 and TRBJ2-1; 10 bases are shared with TRBD2. Looked up from germline, CDR1 is SGHTA and CDR2 is FQGNSA. The CDR3 is 14 residues long. The V and J ends lost 2 bases and 10 bases, in that order; junction bases with no gene match: 5. CDR3 bases: TGTGCCAGCAGCTTAAGCGGGGGGGCGGGGGAGCAGTTCTTC. Amino acids: CASSLSGGAGEQFF.

This chain links TRBV2 with TRBJ2-5; possibly TRBD1 for D (5 bases). V gave up 5 bases and J gave up 3 bases, with 10 bases separating them. The CDR3 spans 13 residues. CDR1 is SNHLY, CDR2 FYNNEI, per germline. CDR3 sequence reads: CASSLTAKETQYF. CDR3 bases: TGTGCCAGCAGTCTGACAGCAAAAGAGACCCAGTACTTC.

This rearrangement joins TRBV23-1 to TRBJ1-1, with D perhaps matching TRBD1 (5 bases). TRBV23-1 falls under the ORF class, with uncertain function. Deletions cut 3 bases from V and 0 bases from J, with 17 bases between. This CDR3 has 17 residues. CDR3 sequence: CASSQSGHPNLNTEAFF. The CDR3 DNA reads TGCGCCAGCAGTCAGTCAGGACATCCGAATTTGAACACTGAAGCTTTCTTT.

The chain recombines TRBV5-6 with TRBJ1-2; 10 positions match TRBD1. After removal of 0 bases from V and 7 bases from J, the junction contained 12 bases not matched to a gene. Looked up from germline, CDR1 is SGHDT and CDR2 is YYEEEE. The CDR3 is made up of 17 amino acids. CDR3 nucleotides: TGTGCCAGCAGCTTGGAGGAGACAGGGGGCTTTTTGGGTGGCTACACCTTC. It yields the protein CASSLEETGGFLGGYTF. Based on the CDR3 plus reference TRBV5-6 and TRBJ1-2, the full variable domain is DAGVTQSPTHLIKTRGQQVTLRCSPKSGHDTVSWYQQALGQGPQFIFQYYEEEERQRGNFPDRFSGHQFPNYSSELNVNALLLGDSALYLCASSLEETGGFLGGYTFGSGTRLTVV.

The chain recombines TRBV18 with TRBJ2-3, with 9 bases aligning to TRBD2. Germline-derived CDR1 and CDR2 are KGHSH and LQKENI. The CDR3 covers 18 residues. With V trimmed by 3 bases and J by 5 bases, 15 bases remained unmatched. The DNA of the CDR3 is TGTGCCAGCTCACCTCGAGTATTGGGCGGGGGGGGCCGAGATACGCAGTATTTT. It encodes CASSPRVLGGGGRDTQYF.